This T cell receptor (beta chain) is from a study of monozygotic twins with inflammatory bowel disease. Study-level findings and limits: Sharing of clonotypes with others was lower in IBD patients than in healthy twins, and this was especially so with disease activity. The study supported no single strong signal or clonotype linked to IBD. Twins with IBD were found to have lower TCRbeta diversity (inverse Simpson) than healthy co-twins. Repertoire similarity did not differ between concordant and discordant twins, perhaps due to limited power.

This CDR3 has 14 amino acids. Germline CDR1 reads MNHNS; CDR2 reads SASEGT. Following a re-call of the 5' RACE reads, TCRdb has one entry per CDR3 protein and lacks DNA. This table holds some 400,000 distinct CDR3 sequences. About this clonotype itself: Its cognate antigen is unknown.

The chain links TRBV6-1 to TRBJ1-2. This receptor was taken from a human donor with ulcerative colitis or Crohn's disease, or a healthy co-twin of an affected twin (not recorded which). Input material: blood. The CDR3 is CASSESLAVYGYTF.